This T cell receptor (beta chain) was retrieved from a study of blood T cells in healthy people across ages. In regard to this clonotype: What it binds is not known.

Healthy Caucasian individuals from Russia aged roughly 6 to 90 were enrolled as donors. Findings and caveats of the study: As naive T cell percentage varied, TCR beta diversity correlated strongly with it.

Primers used in a second PCR of about 7 to 11 cycles were a sample-barcoded 5' primer and a J-beta primer mix. Carrying 12 random nucleotides, a template-switch adaptor labeled each individual cDNA molecule. TCRdb reprocessed the 5' RACE reads with MiXCR, giving one entry per CDR3 protein. The sample carries some 670,000 distinct CDR3 sequences, about 51% recorded once. V was cut by 2 bases and J by 3 bases, with 10 bases left in between. CDR1 MDHEN and CDR2 SYDVKM come from the germline V gene. This CDR3 comprises 14 residues. This receptor was obtained from a woman over 75 in good health. The specimen sequenced was blood. The chain combines TRBV28 with TRBJ2-5; a weak D match, TRBD1 (6 bases). CDR3 in DNA: TGTGCCAGCAGTTTAAGGGGGTCTGAAGAGACCCAGTACTTC. Amino acids: CASSLRGSEETQYF.